These T cell receptor beta chains were read from a single sample in a study of T cell changes during pregnancy in multiple sclerosis. TCRdb keeps only in-frame clones here, not all; method: immunoSEQ multiplex PCR. The sample gives around 72,000 clones, roughly 91% of which show up once; around 0.7% is in the top ten. Sample: peripheral blood, taken in the third trimester of pregnancy. Every receptor here comes from a female donor in good health, enrolled as a control in a pregnancy study. Both conserved end residues are part of each CDR3. Fields, in order: J gene, V gene, clone size, D gene, CDR3 protein, CDR3 DNA. The D gene is left open where the match is weak. Not all rows give a size; the values are once, few, many and, for expanded clones, a class.

TRBJ2-3 | TRBV15 | NA | TRBD2 | CATGGVRTDTQYF | TGTGCCACCGGGGGGGTTCGCACAGATACGCAGTATTTT
TRBJ2-2 | TRBV4-1 | NA | NA | CASGEAAIGQLTTGELFF | TGCGCCAGCGGCGAGGCGGCAATCGGACAGCTAACCACCGGGGAGCTGTTTTTT
TRBJ1-1 | TRBV29-1 | NA | NA | CSVDQGNTEAFF | TGCAGCGTTGATCAGGGTAACACTGAAGCTTTCTTT
TRBJ2-5 | TRBV7-2 | NA | NA | CASSLERGRETQYF | TGTGCCAGCAGCTTAGAGAGAGGGAGAGAGACCCAGTACTTC
TRBJ1-2 | TRBV7-2 | NA | TRBD1 | CASSPRTGAGGYTF | TGTGCCAGCAGCCCCCGGACAGGGGCAGGCGGCTACACCTTC
TRBJ2-7 | TRBV5-1 | NA | NA | CASSLFRELVYEQYF | TGCGCCAGCAGCTTGTTTCGGGAGTTGGTCTACGAGCAGTACTTC
TRBJ2-7 | TRBV21-1 | few | NA | CASSNRPNRGAERSYEQYF | TGTGCCAGCAGCAATCGCCCAAACCGGGGGGCAGAAAGGAGCTACGAGCAGTACTTC
TRBJ1-5 | TRBV9 | NA | NA | CASSVWPGWDQPQHF | TGTGCCAGCAGCGTTTGGCCCGGGTGGGATCAGCCCCAGCATTTT
TRBJ1-5 | TRBV19 | NA | NA | CASSGTGGGPQHF | TGTGCCAGTAGTGGTACGGGCGGGGGGCCCCAGCATTTT
TRBJ1-2 | TRBV13 | NA | TRBD1 | CASSQAGQLHLYGYTF | TGTGCCAGCAGCCAGGCGGGACAGCTCCACCTCTATGGCTACACCTTC
TRBJ1-5 | TRBV6-1 | NA | TRBD1 | CASSAGLTGANQPQHF | TGTGCCAGCAGTGCGGGATTGACAGGGGCTAATCAGCCCCAGCATTTT
TRBJ1-2 | TRBV5-1 | few | TRBD1 | CASSEGQGRGYTF | TGCGCCAGCAGCGAGGGACAGGGGCGAGGCTACACCTTC
TRBJ2-5 | TRBV27 | NA | TRBD1 | CATRQGETQYF | TGTGCCACCCGACAGGGGGAGACCCAGTACTTC
TRBJ2-5 | TRBV7-9 | NA | NA | CASSSTIETQYF | TGTGCCAGCAGCTCTACCATAGAGACCCAGTACTTC
TRBJ1-4 | TRBV12-5 | NA | NA | CASSTGTHNEKLFF | TGTGCTAGTTCAACCGGGACACATAATGAAAAACTGTTTTTT
TRBJ2-5 | TRBV28 | NA | TRBD2 | CASQVGLVTETQYF | TGTGCCAGTCAAGTGGGACTAGTAACCGAGACCCAGTACTTC
TRBJ2-7 | TRBV6-5 | NA | TRBD2 | CASQSGGGWYEQYF | TGTGCCAGCCAAAGCGGGGGTGGATGGTACGAGCAGTACTTC
TRBJ2-1 | TRBV19 | once | NA | CASSISVGGHNEQFF | TGTGCCAGTAGTATTTCGGTCGGCGGTCACAATGAGCAGTTCTTC
TRBJ1-1 | TRBV9 | once | NA | CASSGRQVVSHTEAFF | TGTGCCAGCAGCGGAAGACAGGTGGTGAGCCACACTGAAGCTTTCTTT
TRBJ1-1 | TRBV18 | NA | TRBD1 | CASSPRQGRLGEAFF | TGTGCCAGCTCACCGCGACAGGGGAGGCTCGGTGAAGCTTTCTTT
TRBJ1-4 | TRBV5-1 | NA | TRBD1 | CASSFTSGGEKLFF | TGCGCCAGCAGCTTCACTTCAGGGGGGGAAAAACTGTTTTTT
TRBJ2-3 | TRBV9 | NA | TRBD2 | CASSGLAADTQYF | TGTGCCAGCAGTGGTCTAGCGGCAGATACGCAGTATTTT
TRBJ2-1 | TRBV6-5 | NA | NA | CASSYSYYVRPDEQFF | TGTGCCAGCAGTTACTCATACTATGTGAGACCGGATGAGCAGTTCTTC
TRBJ1-1 | TRBV28 | NA | NA | CAIRRGVVNTEAFF | TGTGCCATTAGGCGGGGGGTAGTAAACACTGAAGCTTTCTTT
TRBJ2-7 | TRBV2 | NA | NA | CASSVWARGTSYEQYF | TGTGCCAGCAGTGTTTGGGCTAGGGGGACCTCCTACGAGCAGTACTTC
TRBJ1-6 | TRBV5-4 | few | NA | CASSLGRTYNSPLHF | TGTGCCAGCAGCTTGGGGAGAACTTATAATTCACCCCTCCACTTT
TRBJ2-3 | TRBV5-1 | once | NA | CASRHSREFLGTDTQYF | TGCGCCAGCAGGCATTCGAGGGAATTTCTCGGCACAGATACGCAGTATTTT
TRBJ2-7 | TRBV5-1 | NA | TRBD2 | CASSSRTSVDSYEQYF | TGCGCCAGCAGCTCCCGGACTAGCGTGGACTCCTACGAGCAGTACTTC
TRBJ1-2 | TRBV5-8 | NA | NA | CASSPWGVGFYGYTF | TGTGCCAGCAGTCCTTGGGGAGTCGGCTTTTATGGCTACACCTTC
TRBJ1-1 | TRBV18 | NA | TRBD1 | CASSQQTGDTEAFF | TGTGCCAGCTCACAACAGACAGGGGACACTGAAGCTTTCTTT
TRBJ2-3 | TRBV5-5 | NA | NA | CASSQTVTDTQYF | TGTGCCAGCAGCCAGACAGTCACAGATACGCAGTATTTT
TRBJ1-2 | TRBV19 | NA | NA | CASSIGRTDYGYTF | TGTGCCAGTAGTATAGGTAGGACAGATTATGGCTACACCTTC
TRBJ2-7 | TRBV27 | NA | NA | CASSPTGVQSYEQYF | TGTGCCAGCAGCCCGACTGGCGTCCAATCCTACGAGCAGTACTTC
TRBJ2-2 | TRBV7-2 | once | NA | CASSLTGTAGELFF | TGTGCCAGCAGCCTAACAGGGACCGCTGGGGAGCTGTTTTTT
TRBJ1-2 | TRBV11-2 | few | NA | CASSSQGAANYGYTF | TGTGCCAGCAGCTCGCAGGGTGCTGCTAACTATGGCTACACCTTC
TRBJ2-6 | TRBV6-1 | NA | NA | CASSRLDSGANVLTF | TGTGCCAGCAGTCGACTTGACTCTGGGGCCAACGTCCTGACTTTC
TRBJ2-5 | TRBV5-6 | NA | TRBD1 | CASSSRTGWGETQYF | TGTGCCAGCAGCTCCCGGACAGGGTGGGGGGAGACCCAGTACTTC
TRBJ1-2 | TRBV27 | NA | NA | CASSLNGYGYTF | TGTGCCAGCAGTTTAAACGGGTATGGCTACACCTTC
TRBJ2-7 | TRBV18 | NA | TRBD2 | CASSASGGVLFYEQYF | TGTGCCAGCTCAGCTAGCGGGGGGGTTCTTTTCTACGAGCAGTACTTC
TRBJ2-5 | TRBV5-1 | NA | NA | CASSLVATQETQYF | TGCGCCAGCAGCTTGGTAGCGACCCAAGAGACCCAGTACTTC
TRBJ1-1 | TRBV7-9 | NA | TRBD1 | CASAPGQGNTEAFF | TGTGCCAGCGCCCCGGGACAGGGAAACACTGAAGCTTTCTTT
TRBJ1-4 | TRBV18 | NA | NA | CASSPETNEKLFF | TGTGCCAGCTCACCAGAGACTAATGAAAAACTGTTTTTT
TRBJ1-2 | TRBV9 | NA | NA | CASSVAGTLVNYGYTF | TGTGCCAGCAGCGTAGCGGGGACACTCGTGAACTATGGCTACACCTTC
TRBJ2-5 | TRBV20-1 | NA | NA | CSAGGETQYF | TGCAGTGCGGGGGGAGAGACCCAGTACTTC
TRBJ1-2 | TRBV6-1 | NA | NA | CASGVFATEVHGYTF | TGTGCCAGCGGGGTATTCGCGACAGAAGTCCATGGCTACACCTTC
TRBJ1-5 | TRBV19 | NA | NA | CASSIAGGSNQPQHF | TGTGCCAGTAGTATCGCGGGAGGGAGCAATCAGCCCCAGCATTTT
TRBJ2-1 | TRBV5-1 | few | TRBD2 | CASSLASGSDEQFF | TGCGCCAGCAGTCTGGCTAGCGGGTCCGATGAGCAGTTCTTC
TRBJ1-4 | TRBV18 | once | NA | CASSPDGGIGNEKLFF | TGTGCCAGCTCACCAGACGGAGGGATAGGGAATGAAAAACTGTTTTTT
TRBJ2-7 | TRBV11-2 | NA | NA | CASSLGFGGTSYEQYF | TGTGCCAGCAGCTTAGGTTTCGGGGGAACCTCCTACGAGCAGTACTTC
TRBJ2-1 | TRBV7-2 | NA | NA | CASSLDLYEQFF | TGTGCCAGCAGCTTAGATCTTTATGAGCAGTTCTTC
TRBJ1-1 | TRBV5-4 | NA | NA | CASSLGRENTEAFF | TGTGCCAGCAGCTTGGGCAGGGAGAACACTGAAGCTTTCTTT
TRBJ1-2 | TRBV11-2 | NA | NA | CASSLGQGNYGYTF | TGTGCCAGCAGCCTGGGGCAGGGCAACTATGGCTACACCTTC
TRBJ2-5 | TRBV7-7 | NA | TRBD1 | CASSLVTGQGARETQYF | TGTGCTAGCAGCTTAGTCACCGGACAGGGGGCTCGGGAGACCCAGTACTTC
TRBJ1-6 | TRBV27 | NA | TRBD1 | CASSPAGQVNSPLHF | TGTGCCAGCAGTCCCGCCGGACAGGTTAATTCACCCCTCCACTTT
TRBJ2-1 | TRBV15 | NA | TRBD1 | CATSRDLSDRVTLEQFF | TGTGCCACCAGCAGAGATCTCTCGGACAGGGTGACACTTGAGCAGTTCTTC
TRBJ1-1 | TRBV6-4 | NA | TRBD1 | CASNYRGGFF | TGTGCCAGCAACTACAGGGGAGGTTTCTTT
TRBJ1-1 | TRBV30 | few | TRBD1 | CAWWDRVSREAFF | TGTGCCTGGTGGGACAGAGTGAGCCGTGAAGCTTTCTTT
TRBJ2-1 | TRBV5-1 | NA | NA | CASSLDRGHNEQFF | TGCGCCAGCAGCTTGGACCGTGGCCACAATGAGCAGTTCTTC
TRBJ2-7 | TRBV5-6 | NA | TRBD2 | CASSMAGLAGDPGEQYF | TGTGCCAGCAGCATGGCGGGACTAGCGGGAGATCCGGGGGAGCAGTACTTC
TRBJ1-1 | TRBV4-1 | NA | NA | CASSQYDRPTEAFF | TGCGCCAGCAGCCAATACGACAGGCCGACTGAAGCTTTCTTT